This is a list of T cell receptor beta chains from one sample in a study of T cell responses to AZD1222 COVID-19 vaccine. TCRdb keeps only in-frame clones here, not all; method: immunoSEQ multiplex PCR. This table holds 160,000 or so clones, 85% to 90% found once. Source: peripheral blood, taken 28 days after the second dose of the MenACWY control vaccine. These receptors all come from an adult who received the MenACWY meningococcal vaccine as a control. Both conserved end residues are part of each CDR3. The order of the fields is clone size, D gene, V gene, J gene, CDR3 protein, CDR3 DNA. The D gene is left open where the match is weak. Clone size is given for some rows only: seen once, a few or many times, or a class if the clone is expanded.

size: NA; D: TRBD1; V: TRBV7-9; J: TRBJ2-1; CDR3: CASSLTGASNEQFF; DNA: TGTGCCAGCAGCCTGACAGGGGCATCGAATGAGCAGTTCTTC
size: few; D: NA; V: TRBV7-2; J: TRBJ1-5; CDR3: CASSPTGYSNQPQHF; DNA: TGTGCCAGCAGCCCGACAGGATATAGCAATCAGCCCCAGCATTTT
size: NA; D: NA; V: TRBV10-3; J: TRBJ2-3; CDR3: CAISFAQDSTDTQYF; DNA: TGTGCCATCAGTTTCGCTCAGGACAGCACAGATACGCAGTATTTT
size: NA; D: TRBD1; V: TRBV7-2; J: TRBJ2-2; CDR3: CASSLRGTGAGTGELFF; DNA: TGTGCCAGCAGCTTACGCGGGACAGGGGCTGGGACCGGGGAGCTGTTTTTT
size: NA; D: TRBD1; V: TRBV7-9; J: TRBJ1-2; CDR3: CASGTGGADYGYTF; DNA: TGTGCCAGCGGGACAGGGGGCGCTGACTATGGCTACACCTTC
size: NA; D: NA; V: TRBV15; J: TRBJ2-1; CDR3: CATSSPQRYSSYNEQFF; DNA: TGTGCCACCAGCAGTCCCCAGCGCTATAGCTCCTACAATGAGCAGTTCTTC
size: NA; D: TRBD2; V: TRBV3-1/TRBV3-2; J: TRBJ2-3; CDR3: CASSLRTSGKVDTQYF; DNA: TGTGCCAGCAGCCTCCGGACTAGCGGGAAAGTAGATACGCAGTATTTT
size: once; D: NA; V: TRBV28; J: TRBJ2-3; CDR3: CASSLGQPSTDTQYF; DNA: TGTGCCAGCAGTTTAGGGCAGCCTAGCACAGATACGCAGTATTTT
size: NA; D: NA; V: TRBV9; J: TRBJ2-7; CDR3: CASSDRGSYEQYF; DNA: TGTGCCAGCAGCGACCGTGGCTCCTACGAGCAGTACTTC
size: NA; D: TRBD1; V: TRBV13; J: TRBJ1-4; CDR3: CASSSGTATNEKLFF; DNA: TGTGCCAGCAGCTCAGGGACAGCAACTAATGAAAAACTGTTTTTT
size: NA; D: NA; V: TRBV6-5; J: TRBJ1-2; CDR3: CASSYQGSPNYGYTF; DNA: TGTGCCAGCAGTTACCAGGGGAGTCCAAACTATGGCTACACCTTC
size: NA; D: NA; V: TRBV10-2; J: TRBJ2-7; CDR3: CASSDTGEDEQYF; DNA: TGCGCCAGCAGTGACACGGGAGAGGACGAGCAGTACTTC
size: NA; D: NA; V: TRBV18; J: TRBJ2-5; CDR3: CASSQPSETGETQYF; DNA: TGTGCCAGCTCACAGCCCTCGGAGACGGGAGAGACCCAGTACTTC
size: NA; D: NA; V: TRBV4-1; J: TRBJ1-6; CDR3: CASSQDQGSLNNSPLHF; DNA: TGCGCCAGCAGCCAAGACCAGGGGAGCCTAAATAATTCACCCCTCCACTTT
size: NA; D: NA; V: TRBV11-2; J: TRBJ2-3; CDR3: CASSLDHDPANTQYF; DNA: TGTGCCAGCAGCTTAGATCATGACCCAGCAAATACGCAGTATTTT
size: NA; D: NA; V: TRBV28; J: TRBJ1-6; CDR3: CASRTLGSPLHF; DNA: TGTGCCAGCAGGACCTTAGGGTCACCCCTCCACTTT
size: NA; D: NA; V: TRBV6-2/TRBV6-3; J: TRBJ2-7; CDR3: CASSYLGFGGSSYEQYF; DNA: TGTGCCAGCAGTTACTTAGGGTTTGGCGGAAGCTCCTACGAGCAGTACTTC
size: NA; D: NA; V: TRBV7-2; J: TRBJ1-5; CDR3: CASSLAPSHLGHQPQHF; DNA: TGTGCCAGCAGCTTAGCGCCTAGCCACCTGGGTCATCAGCCCCAGCATTTT
size: once; D: TRBD1; V: TRBV6-6; J: TRBJ2-7; CDR3: CASSLGRGPYEQYF; DNA: TGTGCCAGCAGTTTGGGCAGGGGGCCCTACGAGCAGTACTTC
size: NA; D: NA; V: TRBV19; J: TRBJ1-5; CDR3: CASRFLNQPQHF; DNA: TGTGCCAGCAGATTTTTAAATCAGCCCCAGCATTTT
size: once; D: TRBD2; V: TRBV2; J: TRBJ2-7; CDR3: CASSSGLATGEQYF; DNA: TGTGCCAGCAGTTCCGGACTAGCAACGGGCGAGCAGTACTTC
size: NA; D: NA; V: TRBV7-9; J: TRBJ1-5; CDR3: CASSRDRDQPQHF; DNA: TGTGCCAGCAGCCGAGACAGAGATCAGCCCCAGCATTTT
size: NA; D: NA; V: TRBV15; J: TRBJ2-7; CDR3: CATSRDSAGLPNYEQYF; DNA: TGTGCCACCAGCAGAGATTCGGCAGGACTACCTAACTACGAGCAGTACTTC
size: NA; D: NA; V: TRBV27; J: TRBJ1-3; CDR3: CASRFKGTRMSGNTIYF; DNA: TGTGCCAGCAGATTCAAAGGAACAAGGATGTCTGGAAACACCATATATTTT
size: NA; D: NA; V: TRBV28; J: TRBJ2-7; CDR3: CASSLGGTNSYEQYF; DNA: TGTGCCAGCAGTCTAGGGGGGACTAATTCCTACGAGCAGTACTTC
size: NA; D: NA; V: TRBV5-1; J: TRBJ1-1; CDR3: CASSLMLNTEAFF; DNA: TGCGCCAGCAGCTTAATGTTGAACACTGAAGCTTTCTTT
size: NA; D: NA; V: TRBV3-1/TRBV3-2; J: TRBJ2-4; CDR3: CASSKLDPIQRKNIQYF; DNA: TGTGCCAGCAGCAAGTTAGATCCCATTCAAAGAAAAAACATTCAGTACTTC
size: NA; D: NA; V: TRBV29-1; J: TRBJ1-2; CDR3: CSVDRTGALDGYTF; DNA: TGCAGCGTGGACCGAACCGGGGCCCTGGACGGCTACACCTTC
size: NA; D: TRBD1; V: TRBV28; J: TRBJ1-5; CDR3: CASSSDLTGGLGRQPQHF; DNA: TGTGCCAGCAGTTCGGACCTGACAGGGGGCTTGGGTCGTCAGCCCCAGCATTTT
size: NA; D: TRBD2; V: TRBV6-5; J: TRBJ2-7; CDR3: CASSYGLAGGHEQYF; DNA: TGTGCCAGCAGTTACGGACTAGCGGGAGGCCACGAGCAGTACTTC
size: NA; D: TRBD1; V: TRBV5-1; J: TRBJ1-2; CDR3: CASHTGVEHYGYTF; DNA: TGCGCCAGCCATACAGGGGTAGAGCACTATGGCTACACCTTC
size: NA; D: NA; V: TRBV20-1; J: TRBJ2-5; CDR3: CSVRKEETQYF; DNA: TGCAGTGTTAGGAAAGAAGAGACCCAGTACTTC
size: NA; D: TRBD1; V: TRBV10-3; J: TRBJ1-1; CDR3: CAISDPRGTETNTEAFF; DNA: TGTGCCATCAGTGACCCCCGAGGGACAGAGACGAACACTGAAGCTTTCTTT
size: NA; D: TRBD1; V: TRBV28; J: TRBJ1-5; CDR3: CASSFEGQGLGSNQPQHF; DNA: TGTGCCAGCAGTTTTGAGGGACAGGGGTTGGGAAGCAATCAGCCCCAGCATTTT
size: NA; D: NA; V: TRBV27; J: TRBJ1-2; CDR3: CASSLRGSNVYYGYTF; DNA: TGTGCCAGCAGTTTAAGGGGCTCCAATGTCTACTATGGCTACACCTTC
size: NA; D: NA; V: TRBV27; J: TRBJ2-7; CDR3: CASSLTGSYEQYF; DNA: TGTGCCAGCAGTTTAACAGGTTCCTACGAGCAGTACTTC
size: NA; D: NA; V: TRBV25-1; J: TRBJ1-6; CDR3: CASRGPETSPLHF; DNA: TGTGCCAGCAGGGGCCCCGAGACTTCACCCCTCCACTTT